The sequence of this TCR beta chain was determined in a study of blood T cell repertoires in COVID-19. Background on the study: The United States, Italy and Spain provided the acute and convalescent COVID-19 samples. PBMCs, B-cell-depleted T cells, or T cells were the source of the cDNA or gDNA that made up the material.

The CDR3 totals 12 residues. V was pared by 0 bases and J by 15 bases, with 4 bases of the junction left unmatched. Germline assignment: CDR1 MNHEY and CDR2 SVGAGI. Source study methods: Reference gene primer amplification gave estimated nucleated cell counts. The table came from immunoSEQ multiplex PCR; TCRdb's copy has only in-frame clones and leaves some out. That table gives V, J and clone size, and the DNA gave D and trimming. The table includes about 200,000 clones, 65% to 85% detected once. Specimen: peripheral blood. The source is a woman over 75 with acute or convalescent COVID-19. V is TRBV6-5 and J is TRBJ2-1; TRBD2 matches 8 bases. The CDR3 nucleotides read TGTGCCAGCAGTTACTCGGGCGGGAGGCTGTTCTTC. Its protein is CASSYSGGRLFF.